This T cell receptor beta chain was recovered during a study of Ad26.COV2.S vaccination and SARS-CoV-2 variants. Overall study: The trial was COV1001 and the donor's arm was Ad26.COV2.S. Ad26.COV2.S shots went into the muscle once or twice, 56 days apart.

Clones were read by immunoSEQ multiplex PCR, and TCRdb kept only the in-frame ones, dropping some. The sample lists about 280,000 clones, around 87% occurring once. The CDR3 is made up of 13 amino acids. V lost 11 bases to trimming and J lost 2 bases; unmatched junction nucleotides: 4. The germline V gene encodes CDR1 MNHEY and CDR2 SMNVEV (reference sequence). With respect to this clone: Its target is not known.

Study findings and constraints: The breadth of spike-specific CD8+ and CD4+ T cell responses after vaccination was reportedly substantial.

Treatment specified: around 19 received Ad26.COV2.S at low or high dose, single or two shots; several received placebo; per-sample allocation not given. Day 63 following the first vaccine or placebo injection was when the samples were taken. Recruitment in Boston yielded a donor of adult age, 18-55 years. Sequenced material: peripheral blood, taken in a trial of Ad26.COV2.S vaccine versus placebo. This TCR came from a person between 18 and 59 years old who received the Ad26.COV2.S COVID-19 vaccine or a placebo. The genes are TRBV27 and TRBJ2-4; 9 bases are a match to TRBD1. CDR3: CAVGQGTKNIQYF. The CDR3 nucleotides are TGTGCCGTTGGACAGGGGACCAAAAACATTCAGTACTTC.